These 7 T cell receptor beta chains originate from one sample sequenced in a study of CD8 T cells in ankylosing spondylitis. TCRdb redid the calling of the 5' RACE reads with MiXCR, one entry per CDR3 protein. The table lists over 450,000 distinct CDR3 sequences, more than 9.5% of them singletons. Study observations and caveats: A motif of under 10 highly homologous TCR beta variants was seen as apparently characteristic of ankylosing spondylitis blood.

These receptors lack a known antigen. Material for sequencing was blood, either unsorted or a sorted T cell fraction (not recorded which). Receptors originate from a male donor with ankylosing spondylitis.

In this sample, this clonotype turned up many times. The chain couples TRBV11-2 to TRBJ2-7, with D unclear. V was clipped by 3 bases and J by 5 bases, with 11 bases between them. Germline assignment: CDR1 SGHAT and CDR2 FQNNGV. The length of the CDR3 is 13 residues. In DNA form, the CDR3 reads TGTGCCAGCAGCTTCCACCCCTCGGACGAGCAGTACTTC. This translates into CASSFHPSDEQYF. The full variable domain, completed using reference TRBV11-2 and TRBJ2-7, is EAGVAQSPRYKIIEKRQSVAFWCNPISGHATLYWYQQILGQGPKLLIQFQNNGVVDDSQLPKDRFSAERLKGVDSTLKIQPAKLEDSAVYLCASSFHPSDEQYFGPGTRLTVT.

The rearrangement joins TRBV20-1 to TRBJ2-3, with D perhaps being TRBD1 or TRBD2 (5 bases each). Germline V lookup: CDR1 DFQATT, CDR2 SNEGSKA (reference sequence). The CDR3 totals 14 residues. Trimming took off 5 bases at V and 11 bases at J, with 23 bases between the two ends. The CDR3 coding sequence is TGCAGTGCTTCTGTGTCCGGGGCCCCCCAGGAGCAGTATTTT. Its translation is CSASVSGAPQEQYF.

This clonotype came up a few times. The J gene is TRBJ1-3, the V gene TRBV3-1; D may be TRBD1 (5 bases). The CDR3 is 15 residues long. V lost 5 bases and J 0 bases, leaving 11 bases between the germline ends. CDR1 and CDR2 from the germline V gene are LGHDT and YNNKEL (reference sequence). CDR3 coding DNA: TGTGCCAGCAGCAACCCTACAGGCTCTGGAAACACCATATATTTT. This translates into CASSNPTGSGNTIYF.

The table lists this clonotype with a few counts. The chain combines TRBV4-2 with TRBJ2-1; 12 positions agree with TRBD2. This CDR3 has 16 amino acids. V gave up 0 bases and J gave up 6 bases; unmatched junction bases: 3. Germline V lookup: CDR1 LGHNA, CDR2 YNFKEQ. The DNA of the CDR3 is TGTGCCAGCAGCCAAGAGACTAGCGGGAGAGTCAATGAGCAGTTCTTC. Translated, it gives CASSQETSGRVNEQFF.

CDR3 nucleotides: TGTGCCACCAGTGCCCTTGGGACTAGCGGGGATAGCACAGATACGCAGTATTTT. Translation: CATSALGTSGDSTDTQYF. The V call is TRBV24-1, the J call TRBJ2-3; TRBD2 matches at 13 bases. In germline, CDR1 is KGHDR, CDR2 SFDVKD. This CDR3 is built from 18 residues. The V and J ends lost 5 bases and 0 bases, in that order; junction bases with no gene match: 7.

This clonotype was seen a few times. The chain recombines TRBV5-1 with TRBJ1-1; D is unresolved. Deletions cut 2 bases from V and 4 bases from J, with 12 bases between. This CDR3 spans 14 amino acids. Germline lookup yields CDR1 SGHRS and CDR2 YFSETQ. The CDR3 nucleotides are TGCGCCAGCAGCTTCTCCAGCACCGGCACTGAAGCTTTCTTT. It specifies CASSFSSTGTEAFF.

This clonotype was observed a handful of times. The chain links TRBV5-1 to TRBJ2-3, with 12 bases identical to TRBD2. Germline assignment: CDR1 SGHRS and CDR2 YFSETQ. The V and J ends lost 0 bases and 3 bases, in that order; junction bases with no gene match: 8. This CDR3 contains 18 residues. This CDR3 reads CASSLAGLAGRRTDTQYF. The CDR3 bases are TGCGCCAGCAGCTTGGCAGGACTAGCGGGACGTCGGACAGATACGCAGTATTTT.